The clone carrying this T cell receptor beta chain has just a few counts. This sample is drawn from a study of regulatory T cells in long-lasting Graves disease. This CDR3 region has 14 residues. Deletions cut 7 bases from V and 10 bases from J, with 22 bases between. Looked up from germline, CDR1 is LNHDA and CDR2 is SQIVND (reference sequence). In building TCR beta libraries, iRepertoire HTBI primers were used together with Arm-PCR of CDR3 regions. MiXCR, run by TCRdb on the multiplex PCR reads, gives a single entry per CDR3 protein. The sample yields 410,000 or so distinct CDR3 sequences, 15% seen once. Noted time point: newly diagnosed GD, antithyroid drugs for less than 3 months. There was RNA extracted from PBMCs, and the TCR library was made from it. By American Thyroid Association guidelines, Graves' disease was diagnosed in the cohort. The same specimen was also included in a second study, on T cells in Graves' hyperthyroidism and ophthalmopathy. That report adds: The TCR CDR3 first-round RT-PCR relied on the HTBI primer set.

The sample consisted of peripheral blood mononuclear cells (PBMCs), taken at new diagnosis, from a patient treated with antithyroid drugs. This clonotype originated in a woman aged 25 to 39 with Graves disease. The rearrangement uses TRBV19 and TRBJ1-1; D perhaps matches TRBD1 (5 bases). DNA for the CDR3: TGTGCCAGTACGGACAAGAGCGTCGCGCGGGGAGCTTTCTTT. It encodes CASTDKSVARGAFF.